Reported below is one T cell receptor beta chain. J gave up 1 base and V 4 bases, and 4 bases lay outside the gene matches. Germline values: CDR1 SGHAT, CDR2 FQNNGV. The CDR3 runs 17 residues. The data were obtained in a study of blood T cell repertoires in COVID-19. Study information: Collection of acute and convalescent COVID-19 samples took place in the United States, Italy and Spain. T cells, B-cell-depleted T cells, or PBMCs supplied cDNA or gDNA.

In the authors' workflow: It was from reference gene primer amplification that nucleated cell counts were estimated. Sequencing used immunoSEQ multiplex PCR; TCRdb keeps in-frame clones, though not all of them. The DNA was the basis for D and trimming; V, J and clone size are from that table. The sample has under 350,000 clones, around nine tenths seen once. The V call is TRBV11-2, the J call TRBJ2-4; 13 bases match TRBD2. The material sequenced was peripheral blood. The sequence was collected from a woman in her twenties or thirties with COVID-19, enrolled during active disease. CDR3 residues: CASSSGLAGRAKNIQYF. The CDR3 coding sequence is TGTGCCAGCAGCTCGGGACTAGCGGGGAGGGCCAAAAACATTCAGTACTTC.